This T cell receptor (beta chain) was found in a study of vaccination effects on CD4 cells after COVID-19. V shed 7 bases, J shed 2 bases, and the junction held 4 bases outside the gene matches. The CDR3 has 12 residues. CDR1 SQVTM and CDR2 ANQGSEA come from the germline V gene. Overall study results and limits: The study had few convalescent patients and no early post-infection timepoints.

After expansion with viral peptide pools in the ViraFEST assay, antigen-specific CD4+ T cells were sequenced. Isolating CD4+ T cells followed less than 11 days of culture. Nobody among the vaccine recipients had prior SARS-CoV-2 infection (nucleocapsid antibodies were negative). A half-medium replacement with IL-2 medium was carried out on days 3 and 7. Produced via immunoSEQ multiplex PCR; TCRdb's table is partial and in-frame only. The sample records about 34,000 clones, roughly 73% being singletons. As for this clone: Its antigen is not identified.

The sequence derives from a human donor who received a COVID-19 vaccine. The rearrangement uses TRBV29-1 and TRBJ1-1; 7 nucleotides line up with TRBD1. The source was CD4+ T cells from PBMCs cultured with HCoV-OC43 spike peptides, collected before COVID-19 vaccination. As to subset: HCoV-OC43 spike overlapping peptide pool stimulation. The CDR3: CSAWTGNTEAFF. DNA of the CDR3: TGCAGCGCCTGGACAGGTAACACTGAAGCTTTCTTT. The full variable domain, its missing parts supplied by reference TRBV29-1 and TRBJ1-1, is SAVISQKPSRDICQRGTSLTIQCQVDSQVTMMFWYRQQPGQSLTLIATANQGSEATYESGFVIDKFPISRPNLTFSTLTVSNMSPEDSSIYLCSAWTGNTEAFFGQGTRLTVV.